The 29 T cell receptor beta chains in this list originate from one sample, sequenced in a study of T-cell memory formation after mild COVID-19. TCRdb re-called the 5' RACE reads through MiXCR, storing one row per CDR3 protein. Seen here are under 200,000 distinct CDR3 sequences, 9.5% to 13% observed once, and the top ten hold approximately 3.8%. The source material was PBMCs or a T cell subset sorted from them (not recorded which). These receptors were obtained from a man aged 18 to 35 who had mild COVID-19 (a few samples of this study predate the infection). Cell type and time point are not known.

The chain couples TRBV5-6 to TRBJ1-5; 8 bases agree with TRBD1. The ends lost 5 bases at V and 11 bases at J; junction bases unmatched: 9. Per germline, CDR1 SGHDT and CDR2 YYEEEE. The CDR3 covers 13 residues. The CDR3 DNA is TGTGCCAGCAGTCACGCACAGGGGGGAGCCCAGCATTTT. This sequence encodes CASSHAQGGAQHF.

This clonotype was seen a few times. The V and J genes are TRBV11-2 and TRBJ1-1, with D unclear. CDR3 length: 13 amino acids. Looked up from germline, CDR1 is SGHAT and CDR2 is FQNNGV. Trimming removed 2 bases at V and 0 bases at J, with 4 bases between. CDR3 nucleotide sequence: TGTGCCAGCAGCTTAATCCTGAACACTGAAGCTTTCTTT. It codes for CASSLILNTEAFF. The whole variable domain, filled in from reference TRBV11-2 and TRBJ1-1, reads EAGVAQSPRYKIIEKRQSVAFWCNPISGHATLYWYQQILGQGPKLLIQFQNNGVVDDSQLPKDRFSAERLKGVDSTLKIQPAKLEDSAVYLCASSLILNTEAFFGQGTRLTVV.

This clonotype was detected a few times. The chain recombines TRBV11-2 with TRBJ2-1; 8 positions match TRBD2. Germline CDR1 and CDR2: SGHAT and FQNNGV. The CDR3 has 18 residues. Germline trimming cut 1 base from V and 0 bases from J; bases unmatched to any gene: 8. The DNA for the CDR3 is TGTGCCAGCAGCTTAGTAGGGCGGGGGGCCGTCTCCTACAATGAGCAGTTCTTC. This codes for CASSLVGRGAVSYNEQFF.

This clonotype has just a few counts. The gene calls are TRBV6-5 and TRBJ2-1, with 8 nucleotides matching TRBD2. CDR1 is MNHEY, CDR2 SVGAGI, per germline. The length of the CDR3 is 15 residues. J gave up 4 bases and V 9 bases, and 11 bases lay outside the gene matches. CDR3 in amino acids: CASRTGGGIYNEQFF. The CDR3 bases are TGTGCCAGTAGGACCGGGGGGGGGATTTACAATGAGCAGTTCTTC.

V is TRBV12-3 or TRBV12-4 and J is TRBJ2-1, with D hard to call. The V gene lost 7 bases and the J gene lost 0 bases, with 10 bases spanning the gap. This CDR3 contains 14 residues. The CDR3 sequence is CASIYPSSYNEQFF. DNA of the CDR3: TGTGCCAGCATTTATCCGAGCTCCTACAATGAGCAGTTCTTC.

This chain connects TRBV12-3 or TRBV12-4 to TRBJ2-7; 11 bases agree with TRBD1. The CDR3 has 15 residues. V gave up 6 bases and J gave up 4 bases; unmatched junction bases: 8. The chain's CDR3 is CASRDTGTGGYEQYF. For the CDR3, the DNA is TGTGCCAGCAGAGATACCGGGACAGGGGGATACGAGCAGTACTTC.

This clonotype came up many times. This sequence joins TRBV6-2 or TRBV6-3 and TRBJ2-7, with D perhaps TRBD1 (6 bases). The CDR3 consists of 12 residues. Germline values: CDR1 MNHEY, CDR2 SVGEGT. V shed 5 bases and J shed 7 bases, with 12 bases lying between them. The DNA for the CDR3 is TGTGCCAGCAGTCTCGGACAGAGGGAGCAGTACGTC. Amino acids: CASSLGQREQYV.

This clonotype was seen more than once but under ten times. DNA for the CDR3: TGTGCCAGCAGTTCGACTAGGGACAGGGTCAACACTGAAGCTTTCTTT. This codes for CASSSTRDRVNTEAFF. V gene TRBV27 combines with J gene TRBJ1-1; 9 nucleotides line up with TRBD1. V was pared by 4 bases and J by 2 bases, with 8 bases of the junction left unmatched. Germline CDR1 reads MNHEY; CDR2 reads SMNVEV (reference sequence). CDR3 length: 16 residues.

This clonotype is medium-sized (0.01 to 0.1%) in the sample. The genes are TRBV5-1 and TRBJ2-3, with D perhaps TRBD1 or TRBD2 (5 bases each). CDR1 is SGHRS, CDR2 YFSETQ, per germline. The CDR3 loop spans 13 amino acids. Trimming stripped 7 bases from V and 4 bases from J, with 13 bases between. The CDR3 coding sequence is TGCGCCAGCCCCCCCCGGGGCCCAGATACGCAGTATTTT. Translating gives CASPPRGPDTQYF. The full variable domain, rest sourced from reference TRBV5-1 and TRBJ2-3, is KAGVTQTPRYLIKTRGQQVTLSCSPISGHRSVSWYQQTPGQGLQFLFEYFSETQRNKGNFPGRFSGRQFSNSRSEMNVSTLELGDSALYLCASPPRGPDTQYFGPGTRLTVL.

The chain links TRBV4-3 to TRBJ2-1, with TRBD2 matching 13 bases. V was clipped by 2 bases and J by 8 bases; unmatched bases: 3. Germline lookup yields CDR1 LGHNA and CDR2 YSLEER. This CDR3 has 15 residues. Written as DNA, the CDR3 is TGCGCCAGCAGCCAAAGGACTAGCGGGGGTTATGAGCAGTTCTTC. The encoded protein is CASSQRTSGGYEQFF.

This clonotype was seen more than once but under ten times. The chain links TRBV5-1 to TRBJ1-6; D perhaps matches TRBD1 (5 bases). The CDR3 has 15 residues. Germline loops: CDR1 SGHRS, CDR2 YFSETQ. V gave up 4 bases and J gave up 6 bases, with 14 bases separating them. The CDR3 DNA sequence: TGCGCCAGCAGCGGTTTCGACAGCGTTAATTCACCCCTCCACTTT. Protein product: CASSGFDSVNSPLHF.

The chain uses TRBV20-1 and TRBJ1-5; 11 bases map to TRBD1. The germline CDR1 and CDR2 sequences are DFQATT and SNEGSKA (reference sequence). CDR3 length: 14 residues. After removal of 4 bases from V and 6 bases from J, the junction contained 5 bases not matched to a gene. CDR3 sequence: CSAISDRGLQPQHF. The CDR3 region has the DNA TGCAGTGCTATTTCGGACAGGGGGCTTCAGCCCCAGCATTTT.

This clonotype has more than one count but fewer than ten. The rearrangement joins TRBV5-5 to TRBJ2-3; TRBD2 matches at 8 bases. After removal of 1 base from V and 1 base from J, the junction contained 11 bases not matched to a gene. This CDR3 region has 18 residues. Germline V gene lookup returns CDR1 SGHKS and CDR2 YYEKEE (reference sequence). The CDR3 reads CASSLTRGAPRGTDTQYF. CDR3 nucleotide sequence: TGTGCCAGCAGCTTGACGCGGGGGGCACCCCGGGGCACAGATACGCAGTATTTT.

This clonotype has at least ten counts. The DNA for the CDR3 is TGCGCCAGCAGCTCAGAGACAGGGTTTCTTGGCTATGGCTACACCTTC. Amino acids: CASSSETGFLGYGYTF. The V gene is TRBV5-1, the J gene TRBJ1-2; the match to TRBD1 covers 7 bases. The CDR3 totals 16 residues. CDR1 SGHRS and CDR2 YFSETQ come from the germline V gene. Trimming at V came to 3 bases and at J to 4 bases, leaving 12 bases not matched to a gene.

This clonotype came up many times. The chain carries TRBV5-4 and TRBJ1-2; no reliable D call. Germline V gives CDR1 SGHNT, CDR2 YYREEE (reference sequence). This CDR3 has 15 amino acids. Trimming removed 4 bases at V and 5 bases at J, with 18 bases between. In nucleotides, the CDR3 is TGTGCCAGCAGCCCTCAGGCCCAAGGAGGGTATGGCTACACCTTC. Protein: CASSPQAQGGYGYTF.

This clonotype was seen repeatedly, ten times or more. This chain uses TRBV18 with TRBJ1-5; D is unresolved. V was clipped by 3 bases and J by 1 base, with 7 bases between them. CDR1 is KGHSH, CDR2 LQKENI, per germline. The CDR3 extends over 14 amino acids. For the CDR3, the DNA is TGTGCCAGCTCACCGCGGCAGAGCAATCAGCCCCAGCATTTT. This codes for CASSPRQSNQPQHF.

A few counts support this clonotype. The V and J genes are TRBV5-1 and TRBJ2-2; the D is unclear. V was trimmed by 4 bases and J by 1 base, leaving 8 bases between them. The CDR3 spans 14 residues. Germline assignment: CDR1 SGHRS and CDR2 YFSETQ. The CDR3, as DNA: TGCGCCAGCAGCACGGACCTGAACACCGGGGAGCTGTTTTTT. It is translated as CASSTDLNTGELFF.

This clonotype was counted a few times. The rearrangement joins TRBV24-1 to TRBJ2-3; weak D call: TRBD1 (6 bases). Germline CDR1 reads KGHDR; CDR2 reads SFDVKD. The ends were cut back, 2 bases at V and 1 base at J, with 15 bases in the middle. The CDR3 contains 17 residues. CDR3 DNA: TGTGCCACCAGTGATTACCTACAGGGAGTTGGCACAGATACGCAGTATTTT. Protein product: CATSDYLQGVGTDTQYF.

The chain has TRBV9 and TRBJ2-1; D may be TRBD1 (5 bases). V lost 0 bases to trimming and J lost 1 base, with 8 bases between them. There are 15 residues in the CDR3. Germline V gene lookup returns CDR1 SGDLS and CDR2 YYNGEE. This CDR3 reads CASSVADSSYNEQFF. The CDR3 DNA follows: TGTGCCAGCAGCGTAGCTGACAGTTCCTACAATGAGCAGTTCTTC.

This clonotype occurred a few times. The V call is TRBV7-3, the J call TRBJ1-4, with TRBD1 identical over 9 bases. The V gene end was trimmed by 2 bases and the J gene end by 4 bases; junction bases not matched to a gene: 5. Germline V gene lookup returns CDR1 SGHTA and CDR2 FQGTGA. The CDR3 extends over 16 amino acids. In DNA form, the CDR3 reads TGTGCCAGCAGCTTAGAACAGGGGGCTAATAATGAAAAACTGTTTTTT. It translates to CASSLEQGANNEKLFF.

In its sample, this clonotype was seen once. V usage is TRBV11-2 and J usage is TRBJ1-3; D is perhaps TRBD1 (5 bases). Germline CDR1 SGHAT, CDR2 FQNNGV. The V end was cut by 5 bases, the J end by 1 base, with 12 bases between. The CDR3 has 15 residues. In DNA, the CDR3 is TGTGCCAGCAGCCCTCGACCAGGGTCTGGAAACACCATATATTTT. This translates into CASSPRPGSGNTIYF.

This sequence joins TRBV7-2 and TRBJ2-1; D is unclear. The CDR3 covers 11 residues. V was cut by 2 bases and J by 9 bases, with 5 bases left in between. Germline V gives CDR1 SGHTA, CDR2 FQGNSA. The CDR3 sequence is CASSLWGEQFF. The CDR3 DNA sequence: TGTGCCAGCAGCTTATGGGGTGAGCAGTTCTTC. The whole variable domain, remainder taken from reference TRBV7-2 and TRBJ2-1, is GAGVSQSPSNKVTEKGKDVELRCDPISGHTALYWYRQSLGQGLEFLIYFQGNSAPDKSGLPSDRFSAERTGGSVSTLTIQRTQQEDSAVYLCASSLWGEQFFGPGTRLTVL.

This clonotype was detected only a few times. An end of the junction differs from the germline gene, which may be a read error. V usage is TRBV27 and J usage is TRBJ2-3; 8 bases fit TRBD1. The CDR3 runs 13 residues. Germline V gene sequence: CDR1 MNHEY, CDR2 SMNVEV (reference sequence). DNA for the CDR3: TGTGTCAGCAGGGGGCTGGGCACAGATACGCAGTATTTT. This translates into CVSRGLGTDTQYF.

This clonotype was picked up many times. The V and J genes are TRBV5-1 and TRBJ2-5; the match to TRBD1 covers 9 bases. The V and J ends lost 7 bases and 3 bases, in that order; junction bases with no gene match: 10. The CDR3 loop spans 15 amino acids. Germline values: CDR1 SGHRS, CDR2 YFSETQ. CDR3 residues: CASLDRGSLEETQYF. The CDR3 DNA is TGCGCCAGCCTGGACAGGGGATCTTTGGAAGAGACCCAGTACTTC.

This clonotype has a count of ten or more. J is TRBJ2-7 and V is TRBV7-2; D is unclear. CDR3 size: 13 residues. V was clipped by 5 bases and J by 3 bases, with 11 bases between them. CDR1 and CDR2 from the germline V gene are SGHTA and FQGNSA. CDR3 loop: CASSPPGGYEQYF. The CDR3 DNA follows: TGTGCCAGCAGCCCCCCGGGCGGCTACGAGCAGTACTTC. The full variable domain, its missing parts supplied by reference TRBV7-2 and TRBJ2-7, is GAGVSQSPSNKVTEKGKDVELRCDPISGHTALYWYRQSLGQGLEFLIYFQGNSAPDKSGLPSDRFSAERTGGSVSTLTIQRTQQEDSAVYLCASSPPGGYEQYFGPGTRLTVT.

The table lists this clonotype with many counts. The rearrangement joins TRBV4-2 to TRBJ1-4, with 7 nucleotides matching TRBD1. From germline, CDR1 is LGHNA and CDR2 YNFKEQ. The CDR3 runs 15 residues. V shed 1 base, J shed 7 bases, and the junction held 6 bases outside the gene matches. CDR3 DNA sequence: TGTGCCAGCAGCCAAGGGTCAGGGGGAGGTGAAAAACTGTTTTTT. Amino acids: CASSQGSGGGEKLFF.

J is TRBJ1-2 and V is TRBV2; perhaps TRBD1 as D (5 bases). V lost 6 bases, J lost 0 bases, and 14 bases lay in between. The V gene's germline CDR1 is SNHLY and CDR2 FYNNEI. There are 15 residues in the CDR3. The CDR3 bases are TGTGCCAGCAGACAAGGGACTGTTACTAACTATGGCTACACCTTC. Its protein product is CASRQGTVTNYGYTF.

The J gene is TRBJ2-2, the V gene TRBV30; 9 bases agree with TRBD2. Losses at the gene ends were 5 bases for V and 6 bases for J; bases not matched to a gene: 4. Per germline, CDR1 GTSNPN and CDR2 SVGIG (reference sequence). This CDR3 is 13 amino acids long. CDR3 protein: CAWGTSWAGELFF. As DNA, the CDR3 is TGTGCCTGGGGGACTAGCTGGGCCGGGGAGCTGTTTTTT.

The chain joins TRBV20-1 to TRBJ2-7, with TRBD1 matching over 9 bases. The germline CDR1 and CDR2 sequences are DFQATT and SNEGSKA (reference sequence). The CDR3 is 13 residues long. The V and J ends lost 5 bases and 6 bases, in that order; junction bases with no gene match: 8. Here the CDR3 reads CSASGTGLVEQYF. CDR3 nucleotides: TGCAGTGCTTCTGGGACAGGGCTGGTCGAGCAGTACTTC.